This record looks at one TCR beta chain sequence and its context. Produced via immunoSEQ multiplex PCR; TCRdb's table is partial and in-frame only. Among a few thousand clones listed, approximately 86% were seen once. Germline CDR1 reads LNHDA; CDR2 reads SQIVND (reference sequence). The V gene lost 5 bases and the J gene lost 8 bases, with 21 bases spanning the gap. The CDR3 contains 15 residues. Time point given: late/post reinfection, 12 to 24 weeks after detection. Sorted cells were sequenced directly ex vivo without any in vitro expansion. At all three reinfection time points, viable CD3+ CD8+ CD45RO- cells from two donors served as controls. These data are taken from a study of memory CD8 T cells in hepatitis C reinfection. Study as a whole: Chronic HCV followed reinfection in a couple of donors who cleared primary infection.

The TCR originated in a man aged 50 to 59 with hepatitis C virus infection. The rearrangement links TRBV19 to TRBJ1-2, with D hard to call. Sequencing used naive CD8+ T cells sorted from blood. The CDR3 here is CASSGLTRYGEGYTF. CDR3 bases: TGTGCCAGTAGTGGACTGACTCGTTATGGAGAGGGCTACACCTTC.